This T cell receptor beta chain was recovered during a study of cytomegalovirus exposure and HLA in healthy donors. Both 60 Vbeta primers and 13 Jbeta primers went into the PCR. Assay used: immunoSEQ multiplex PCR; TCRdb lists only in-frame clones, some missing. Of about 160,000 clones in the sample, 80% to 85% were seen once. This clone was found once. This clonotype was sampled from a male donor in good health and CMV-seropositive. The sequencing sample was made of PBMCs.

The CDR3 spells CASNLGAPGANYGYTF. CDR3 nucleotide sequence: TGTGCCAGCAACCTGGGGGCGCCAGGGGCCAACTATGGCTACACCTTC. The chain joins TRBV5-6 to TRBJ1-2; D is perhaps TRBD1 (6 bases). Germline CDR1 reads SGHDT; CDR2 reads YYEEEE. This CDR3 has 16 amino acids. Trimming took 6 bases from V and 2 from J, leaving 20 bases between them.